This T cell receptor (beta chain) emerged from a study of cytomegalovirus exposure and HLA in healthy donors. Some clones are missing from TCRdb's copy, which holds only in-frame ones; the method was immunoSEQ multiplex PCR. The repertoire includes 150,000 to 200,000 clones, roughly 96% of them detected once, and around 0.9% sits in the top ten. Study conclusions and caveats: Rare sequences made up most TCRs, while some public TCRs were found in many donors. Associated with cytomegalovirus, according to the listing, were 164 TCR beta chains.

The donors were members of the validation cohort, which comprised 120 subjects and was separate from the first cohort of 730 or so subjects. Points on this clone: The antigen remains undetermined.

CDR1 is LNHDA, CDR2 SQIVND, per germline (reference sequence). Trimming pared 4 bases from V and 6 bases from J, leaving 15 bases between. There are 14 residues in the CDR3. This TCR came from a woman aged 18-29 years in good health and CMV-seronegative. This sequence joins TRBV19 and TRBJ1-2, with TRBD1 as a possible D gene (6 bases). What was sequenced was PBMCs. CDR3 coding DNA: TGTGCCAGTAGTAGGAAGGACAGCTTTAATGGCTACACCTTC. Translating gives CASSRKDSFNGYTF.